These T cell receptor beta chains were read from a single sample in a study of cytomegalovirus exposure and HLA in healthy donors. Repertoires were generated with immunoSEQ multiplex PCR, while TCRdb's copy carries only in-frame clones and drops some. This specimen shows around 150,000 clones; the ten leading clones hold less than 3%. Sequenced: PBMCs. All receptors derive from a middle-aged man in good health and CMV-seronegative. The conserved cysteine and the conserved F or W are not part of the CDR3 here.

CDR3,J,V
ASSPYGGTDTQY,TRBJ2-3,TRBV9
ASSVAVTNPTDTQY,TRBJ2-3,TRBV9
ASISGRNEKLF,TRBJ1-4,TRBV19
ASSPGQTYATNEKLF,TRBJ1-4,TRBV7-9
ASMAGRGGETQY,TRBJ2-5,TRBV2
ASSLGTGNYEQY,TRBJ2-7,TRBV5-4
ASGGTDYSYEQY,.,TRBV6-1
ASRTSGGTGELF,TRBJ2-2,TRBV19
ASSLEPGQGPGYEQY,.,TRBV7-8
ASSQGRGQENEKLF,TRBJ1-4,TRBV4-1
ASSISGQGAQETQY,TRBJ2-5,TRBV19
ASSFGETPYYGYT,TRBJ1-2,TRBV5-6
ASSVTQATSGNTIY,TRBJ1-3,TRBV9
ASSEGGETQY,TRBJ2-5,TRBV2
ASSILGTVTYEQY,TRBJ2-7,TRBV19
ASSQEVASGELF,TRBJ2-2,TRBV14
ASRNRGRDNQPQH,TRBJ1-5,TRBV2
ASSIAQGMQF,TRBJ2-1,TRBV19